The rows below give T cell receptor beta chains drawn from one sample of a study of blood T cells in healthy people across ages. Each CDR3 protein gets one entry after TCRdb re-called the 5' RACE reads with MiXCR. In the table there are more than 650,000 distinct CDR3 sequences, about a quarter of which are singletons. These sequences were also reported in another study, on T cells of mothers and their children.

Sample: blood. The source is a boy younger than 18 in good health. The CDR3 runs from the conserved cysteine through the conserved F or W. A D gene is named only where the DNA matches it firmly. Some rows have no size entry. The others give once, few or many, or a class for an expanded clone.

cdr3_nt: TGCGCCAGCAGCCTCCTAGCGGGGAGGAAAGAGACCCAGTACTTC
cdr3_aa: CASSLLAGRKETQYF
d_call: TRBD2
clone_size: many
j_call: TRBJ2-5
v_call: TRBV5-1

cdr3_nt: TGTGCCATCAGTGAGTCTTCGGAGCAGTACTTC
cdr3_aa: CAISESSEQYF
d_call: .
clone_size: many
j_call: TRBJ2-7
v_call: TRBV10-3

cdr3_nt: TGTGCCAGCAGCGCGGACAGGGTTGGACCTGGGGCCAACGTCCTGACTTTC
cdr3_aa: CASSADRVGPGANVLTF
d_call: TRBD1
clone_size: few
j_call: TRBJ2-6
v_call: TRBV2

cdr3_nt: TGCGCCAGCAGCCCAGGGACAGGGTTTGCCGAGCAGTACTTC
cdr3_aa: CASSPGTGFAEQYF
d_call: TRBD1
clone_size: .
j_call: TRBJ2-7
v_call: TRBV5-1

cdr3_nt: TGCGCCAGCAGCTTGGTAGGCCTAGCGGGGATCCTAACCACAGATACGCAGTATTTT
cdr3_aa: CASSLVGLAGILTTDTQYF
d_call: TRBD2
clone_size: .
j_call: TRBJ2-3
v_call: TRBV5-1

cdr3_nt: TGTGCCAGCAGTGAACAGGGGGGAGGGAGAGGCTACGAGCAGTACTTC
cdr3_aa: CASSEQGGGRGYEQYF
d_call: .
clone_size: few
j_call: TRBJ2-7
v_call: TRBV2

cdr3_nt: TGTGCCGGCAGTTCTATAGTTATGGGACTAGCGGGGGACGAGCAGTTCTTC
cdr3_aa: CAGSSIVMGLAGDEQFF
d_call: TRBD2
clone_size: once
j_call: TRBJ2-1
v_call: TRBV7-9

cdr3_nt: TGTGCCAGCAGTGAATGGGGGACCTCAAGGGTCGAGACCCAGTACTTC
cdr3_aa: CASSEWGTSRVETQYF
d_call: .
clone_size: .
j_call: TRBJ2-5
v_call: TRBV25-1

cdr3_nt: TGCGCCAGCCTGGCTAGCGGGGGACAAGAGACCCAGTACTTC
cdr3_aa: CASLASGGQETQYF
d_call: TRBD2
clone_size: .
j_call: TRBJ2-5
v_call: TRBV5-1

cdr3_nt: TGTGCCAGCAGTTACTCGCCGGGACAGGGGGCTTCTAATGAAAAACTGTTTTTT
cdr3_aa: CASSYSPGQGASNEKLFF
d_call: TRBD1
clone_size: .
j_call: TRBJ1-4
v_call: TRBV6-2/TRBV6-3

cdr3_nt: TGTGCCACCAGTGATTCCGGGACTAGCCTAAGGGGTGAGCAGTTCTTC
cdr3_aa: CATSDSGTSLRGEQFF
d_call: TRBD2
clone_size: few
j_call: TRBJ2-1
v_call: TRBV24-1

cdr3_nt: TGTGCCACCAGCAGAGTTTTGGGGTTCCCCAATGAGCAGTTCTTC
cdr3_aa: CATSRVLGFPNEQFF
d_call: .
clone_size: .
j_call: TRBJ2-1
v_call: TRBV15

cdr3_nt: TGTGCCAGCAGTTCGACTCCAGGAACTGGAAACACCATATATTTT
cdr3_aa: CASSSTPGTGNTIYF
d_call: .
clone_size: .
j_call: TRBJ1-3
v_call: TRBV12-3/TRBV12-4

cdr3_nt: TGCAGTGCTAGAGGGGGGAATGAAAAACTGTTTTTT
cdr3_aa: CSARGGNEKLFF
d_call: .
clone_size: .
j_call: TRBJ1-4
v_call: TRBV20-1

cdr3_nt: TGTGCCAGCAGTTCCGGCGGGGAGCCCTACGAGCAGTACTTC
cdr3_aa: CASSSGGEPYEQYF
d_call: .
clone_size: few
j_call: TRBJ2-7
v_call: TRBV28

cdr3_nt: TGTGCCACCATCAGTGGACAGGGGTTTAGCACTGAAGCTTTCTTT
cdr3_aa: CATISGQGFSTEAFF
d_call: TRBD1
clone_size: .
j_call: TRBJ1-1
v_call: TRBV15

cdr3_nt: TGCAGTGCTAGAGCGGGGGCGCGAGACGCTTTCTTT
cdr3_aa: CSARAGARDAFF
d_call: .
clone_size: .
j_call: TRBJ1-1
v_call: TRBV20-1

cdr3_nt: TGTGCCAGCAGCGTAAATCAGGGAGACTACGACATTCAGTACTTC
cdr3_aa: CASSVNQGDYDIQYF
d_call: .
clone_size: .
j_call: TRBJ2-4
v_call: TRBV11-1

cdr3_nt: TGTGCCAGCAGTTCGCCTATCCTATCCACGTCGGCAGATACGCAGTATTTT
cdr3_aa: CASSSPILSTSADTQYF
d_call: .
clone_size: few
j_call: TRBJ2-3
v_call: TRBV5-6

cdr3_nt: TGTGCCAGCAGCGGGACAGCTACTCTCCAAGAGACCCAGTACTTC
cdr3_aa: CASSGTATLQETQYF
d_call: TRBD1
clone_size: .
j_call: TRBJ2-5
v_call: TRBV6-2/TRBV6-3

cdr3_nt: TGTGCCAGCAGCTTAGTGAGCAGCCTCTATGGCTACACCTTC
cdr3_aa: CASSLVSSLYGYTF
d_call: .
clone_size: .
j_call: TRBJ1-2
v_call: TRBV11-2

cdr3_nt: TGTGCCAGCAGCCGCCGACTAACCGGGCACACAGATACGCAGTATTTT
cdr3_aa: CASSRRLTGHTDTQYF
d_call: .
clone_size: few
j_call: TRBJ2-3
v_call: TRBV6-1

cdr3_nt: TGTGCCAGCAGTTCTTCAGGTCTCGCCTTTAATTCACCCCTCCACTTT
cdr3_aa: CASSSSGLAFNSPLHF
d_call: .
clone_size: few
j_call: TRBJ1-6
v_call: TRBV12-3/TRBV12-4

cdr3_nt: TGTGCCAGTAGTCGGACCGGGACAGGGTACAATGAGCAGTTCTTC
cdr3_aa: CASSRTGTGYNEQFF
d_call: TRBD1
clone_size: .
j_call: TRBJ2-1
v_call: TRBV19

cdr3_nt: TGTGCCAGCAGCTCAATCGGACTAGCGGGGCTTAACGAGCAGTACTTC
cdr3_aa: CASSSIGLAGLNEQYF
d_call: TRBD2
clone_size: .
j_call: TRBJ2-7
v_call: TRBV6-2/TRBV6-3

cdr3_nt: TGTGCCAGCAGTTTAGACAGGGTTCTAGCTAATGAAAAACTGTTTTTT
cdr3_aa: CASSLDRVLANEKLFF
d_call: TRBD1
clone_size: .
j_call: TRBJ1-4
v_call: TRBV28

cdr3_nt: TGCAGTGCTAGTCAGAGGGTTTCGGGCAATCAGCCCCAGCATTTT
cdr3_aa: CSASQRVSGNQPQHF
d_call: .
clone_size: .
j_call: TRBJ1-5
v_call: TRBV20-1

cdr3_nt: TGTGCCAGCAGCCTCGCGGGATCAACGAGGGGAAACACCATATATTTT
cdr3_aa: CASSLAGSTRGNTIYF
d_call: .
clone_size: few
j_call: TRBJ1-3
v_call: TRBV9

cdr3_nt: TGCGCCAGCAGCTTGGCCGGTGGATTTGGGGGTCTTGGCTACACCTTC
cdr3_aa: CASSLAGGFGGLGYTF
d_call: .
clone_size: .
j_call: TRBJ1-2
v_call: TRBV5-1

cdr3_nt: TGTGCCAGCAGTTTAGACAGGAACACCGGGGAGCTGTTTTTT
cdr3_aa: CASSLDRNTGELFF
d_call: .
clone_size: many
j_call: TRBJ2-2
v_call: TRBV5-1

cdr3_nt: TGTGCCAGCAGCCAAGATTATGGGACAGGGGGCAATGAGCAGTTCTTC
cdr3_aa: CASSQDYGTGGNEQFF
d_call: TRBD1
clone_size: few
j_call: TRBJ2-1
v_call: TRBV3-1